One and the same sample provided the 16 T cell receptor beta chains below, sequenced in a study of T cell changes during pregnancy in multiple sclerosis. Sequenced by immunoSEQ multiplex PCR; TCRdb stores in-frame clones only, minus some. The table records 85,000 to 95,000 clones, about nine tenths of them present only once. This specimen was peripheral blood, taken after pregnancy. Every receptor here comes from a female donor in good health, enrolled as a control in a pregnancy study.

The V call is TRBV12-5, the J call TRBJ1-1, with 7 nucleotides matching TRBD1. The CDR3 is 15 amino acids. Trimming removed 0 bases from V and 5 bases from J; junction bases left unmatched: 6. Looked up from germline, CDR1 is LGHNT and CDR2 is FRNRAP. This chain's CDR3 is CASGLVIGGRTEAFF. For the CDR3, the DNA is TGTGCTAGTGGTTTGGTGATAGGGGGCCGTACTGAAGCTTTCTTT.

Written as DNA, the CDR3 is TGTGCCAGCAAGGGTAGCGGGGTCTTGAGCGAGCAGTACTTC. It is translated as CASKGSGVLSEQYF. The chain has TRBV28 and TRBJ2-7; TRBD2 matches at 8 bases. The CDR3 consists of 14 residues. CDR1 MDHEN and CDR2 SYDVKM come from the germline V gene. Trimming removed 7 bases from V and 6 bases from J; junction bases left unmatched: 11.

The chain is built from TRBV7-2 and TRBJ2-7, with 8 positions matching TRBD1. V dropped 1 base and J dropped 3; count of bases not matched to a gene: 2. This CDR3 comprises 14 residues. Germline-derived CDR1 and CDR2 are SGHTA and FQGNSA. The CDR3 DNA follows: TGTGCCAGCAGCTTAGGAGGGACAGGCTACGAGCAGTACTTC. It specifies CASSLGGTGYEQYF.

The chain couples TRBV7-2 to TRBJ2-3; perhaps TRBD1 as D (5 bases). Between the trimmed V and J ends, which lost 5 bases and 8 bases, there was a span of 11 bases. Germline CDR1 SGHTA, CDR2 FQGNSA. This CDR3 contains 12 residues. As DNA, the CDR3 is TGTGCCAGCAGCCCCCCGCAGGGTACGCAGTATTTT. Protein product: CASSPPQGTQYF.

The V call is TRBV10-3, the J call TRBJ1-2, with D unresolved. V lost 4 bases and J lost 4, with 16 bases in between. The CDR3 covers 15 residues. Germline loops: CDR1 ENHRY, CDR2 SYGVKD. The CDR3 nucleotides read TGTGCCATCAGTGTAGACATCGGCGCCCGCTATGGCTACACCTTC. This translates into CAISVDIGARYGYTF.

This chain connects TRBV6-6 to TRBJ2-3, with 8 bases lining up with TRBD1. CDR1 MNHNY and CDR2 SVGAGI come from the germline V gene (reference sequence). V was clipped by 2 bases and J by 10 bases; unmatched bases: 8. The CDR3 is 14 residues long. The CDR3 region has the DNA TGTGCCAGCAGTTACGCCCCCGACAGGGGCGCGCAGTATTTT. Protein sequence: CASSYAPDRGAQYF.

The chain has TRBV19 and TRBJ1-1; D not certain. The CDR3 is 13 residues long. Germline-derived CDR1 and CDR2 are LNHDA and SQIVND (reference sequence). Trimming removed 6 bases from V and 5 bases from J, with 13 bases in between. CDR3 residues: CASSLSGGTEAFF. The CDR3 DNA reads as TGTGCCAGTAGCCTATCGGGAGGGACTGAAGCTTTCTTT.

This chain uses TRBV2 with TRBJ2-6; TRBD1 matches 10 bases. The CDR3 loop spans 14 amino acids. Germline lookup yields CDR1 SNHLY and CDR2 FYNNEI. The J segment lost 11 bases and the V segment lost 7 bases, leaving 8 bases of the junction unmatched. The CDR3 is CASKLGQGKYVLTF. The CDR3, as DNA: TGTGCCAGCAAATTGGGACAGGGGAAATACGTCCTGACTTTC. The complete variable domain, with remaining parts taken from reference TRBV2 and TRBJ2-6, reads EPEVTQTPSHQVTQMGQEVILRCVPISNHLYFYWYRQILGQKVEFLVSFYNNEISEKSEIFDDQFSVERPDGSNFTLKIRSTKLEDSAMYFCASKLGQGKYVLTFGAGSRLTVL.

The chain couples TRBV28 to TRBJ1-2, with a weak D call TRBD1 (6 bases). The CDR3 has 14 amino acids. Trimming took off 5 bases at V and 4 bases at J, with 14 bases between the two ends. Germline CDR1 and CDR2: MDHEN and SYDVKM. CDR3 nucleotide sequence: TGTGCCAGCAGTCTGGGGACATCTGGCTATGGCTACACCTTC. Translating gives CASSLGTSGYGYTF.

Written as DNA, the CDR3 is TGTGCCAGCAGCAGCATGATCTCCTACGAGCAGTACTTC. Translating gives CASSSMISYEQYF. This chain links TRBV14 with TRBJ2-7; no definite D call. Trimming took off 5 bases at V and 0 bases at J, with 8 bases between the two ends. Germline CDR1 and CDR2: SGHDN and FVKESK. The CDR3 is made up of 13 amino acids.

The V call is TRBV29-1, the J call TRBJ2-7; tentatively, D is TRBD2 (7 bases). The CDR3 extends over 13 amino acids. With 4 bases removed from V and 3 bases from J, the gap between germline ends came to 13 bases. CDR1 and CDR2 from the germline V gene are SQVTM and ANQGSEA. This chain's CDR3 is CSVGGGQLYEQYF. Written as DNA, the CDR3 is TGCAGCGTTGGCGGGGGACAACTCTACGAGCAGTACTTC.

The chain combines TRBV19 with TRBJ1-1; D unresolved. The V end lost 3 bases, the J end lost 6 bases, and 14 bases lay between the germline ends. The CDR3 contains 14 residues. Germline loops: CDR1 LNHDA, CDR2 SQIVND (reference sequence). The CDR3 sequence: CASSMGLTSAEAFF. The CDR3 bases are TGTGCCAGTAGTATGGGCCTCACGTCGGCTGAAGCTTTCTTT.

This clone was recorded only once. The chain has TRBV6-6 and TRBJ2-2; 9 nucleotides agree with TRBD1. V lost 5 bases to trimming and J lost 3 bases; unmatched junction nucleotides: 4. Germline-derived CDR1 and CDR2 are MNHNY and SVGAGI (reference sequence). The CDR3 totals 15 residues. The CDR3 nucleotides are TGTGCCAGCAGTCACCGGGACAGGGACACCGGGGAGCTGTTTTTT. It specifies CASSHRDRDTGELFF.

The chain joins TRBV4-1 to TRBJ2-5; TRBD2 matches 7 bases. The CDR3 totals 16 residues. From germline, CDR1 is MGHRA and CDR2 YSYEKL. With V trimmed by 3 bases and J by 1 base, 8 bases remained unmatched. CDR3 bases: TGCGCCAGCAGCCAGGACCCGGCGGGGGTCCAAGAGACCCAGTACTTC. This sequence encodes CASSQDPAGVQETQYF.

The V and J genes are TRBV28 and TRBJ1-1; TRBD1 might be the D (5 bases). Germline V gene lookup returns CDR1 MDHEN and CDR2 SYDVKM. V was pared by 4 bases and J by 13 bases, with 25 bases between. The CDR3 runs 15 residues. CDR3 loop: CASSSGGDPDPKGFF. The CDR3 nucleotides are TGTGCCAGCAGTTCCGGGGGGGACCCAGATCCAAAAGGTTTCTTT.

The rearrangement links TRBV28 to TRBJ1-2, with D uncertain. CDR1 MDHEN and CDR2 SYDVKM come from the germline V gene. The CDR3 runs 12 residues. Deletions cut 6 bases from V and 8 bases from J, with 13 bases between. The CDR3 here is CASSRSTRGYTF. The CDR3 bases are TGTGCCAGCAGCCGCTCGACTCGAGGCTACACCTTC.